Below, 17 T cell receptor beta chains from the same sample are listed, as sequenced in a study of human T cells and chemical hapten exposure. Time point specified: pre-sensitization, week 0. The treatment was: therapeutic diphenylcyclopropenone sensitization with weekly scalp DPC. TCRdb fed the RACE reads into MiXCR, producing one record per CDR3 protein. The sample records approximately 400,000 distinct CDR3 sequences, roughly 5.3% being singletons. The sequenced sample was whole blood, obtained in connection with sensitization to the hapten diphenylcyclopropenone (DPC). Receptors originate from a woman between 50 and 59 years old with alopecia areata. Some clones in this sample may be carry-over from other donors' samples.

This clonotype was seen a handful of times. The V gene is TRBV9, the J gene TRBJ2-1, with TRBD2 matching 10 bases. This CDR3 is built from 15 residues. With 1 base clipped from V and 4 bases from J, the junction kept 2 bases outside the gene matches. The germline V gene encodes CDR1 SGDLS and CDR2 YYNGEE. The CDR3: CASSVTSGAYNEQFF. The CDR3 nucleotides are TGTGCCAGCAGCGTAACTAGCGGGGCTTACAATGAGCAGTTCTTC.

This clonotype was observed a few times. The junction departs from the called germline gene at one end, perhaps through a read error. This chain uses TRBV6-6 with TRBJ1-1; D not resolved. CDR3 length: 13 amino acids. Germline V CDR1 and CDR2: MNHNY, SVGAGI (reference sequence). CDR3 residues: CATSIEVNTEAFF. Written as DNA, the CDR3 is TGTGCCACCAGTATCGAGGTGAACACTGAAGCTTTCTTT.

This clonotype has more than one count but fewer than ten. This chain uses TRBV20-1 with TRBJ2-3; maybe TRBD1 (7 bases). The V gene lost 3 bases and the J gene lost 3 bases, with 13 bases spanning the gap. The CDR3 spans 14 residues. CDR1 is DFQATT, CDR2 SNEGSKA, per germline (reference sequence). The CDR3 DNA follows: TGCAGTGCTAGTTGGTCAGGGGGGACAGATACGCAGTATTTT. Its protein product is CSASWSGGTDTQYF.

This clonotype has more than one count but fewer than ten. The chain combines TRBV7-9 with TRBJ2-5, with D tentatively TRBD1 (6 bases). Trimming cost V 6 bases and J 7 bases, with 15 bases left between them. The CDR3 length is 13 residues. Germline-derived CDR1 and CDR2 are SEHNR and FQNEAQ (reference sequence). The CDR3 nucleotides are TGTGCCAGCAGGGGGGCAGGGTCTGGGACCCAGTACTTC. Its protein is CASRGAGSGTQYF.

This clonotype was observed many times. The chain is built from TRBV13 and TRBJ1-2; weak D call: TRBD1 (6 bases). The CDR3 has 11 amino acids. V was cut by 4 bases and J by 14 bases, with 14 bases left in between. Germline-derived CDR1 and CDR2 are PRHDT and FYEKMQ (reference sequence). The CDR3 reads CASSSRQVLTF. Written as DNA, the CDR3 is TGTGCCAGCAGCTCCCGACAGGTCTTAACCTTC.

The V call is TRBV13, the J call TRBJ1-5; D is uncertain. The germline V gene has CDR1 PRHDT and CDR2 FYEKMQ (reference sequence). Trimming cost V 5 bases and J 2 bases, with 13 bases left between them. The CDR3 contains 15 residues. The CDR3 bases are TGTGCCAGCAGCGCCGGCCGGGCGGGCAATCAGCCCCAGCATTTT. Translated, it gives CASSAGRAGNQPQHF.

Remarks on this clonotype: A single base separates this from a much larger clone, so it may be a read error. The CDR3 bases are TGTGCCAGCAGCACCAACTACGAGCAGTACTTC. This gives the protein CASSTNYEQYF. The V call is TRBV11-2, the J call TRBJ2-7; D is unclear. Germline CDR1 reads SGHAT; CDR2 reads FQNNGV. Trimming took off 5 bases at V and 3 bases at J, with 5 bases between the two ends. CDR3 length: 11 residues.

This clonotype was counted ten times or more. The chain links TRBV7-6 to TRBJ2-1; no clear D gene. Germline CDR1 SGHVS, CDR2 FNYEAQ. The CDR3 contains 16 residues. The V gene lost 0 bases and the J gene lost 0 bases, with 9 bases spanning the gap. The CDR3 sequence is CASSLASRSSYNEQFF. DNA of the CDR3: TGTGCCAGCAGCTTAGCCAGTCGGAGCTCCTACAATGAGCAGTTCTTC.

This clonotype was counted only a few times. The rearrangement joins TRBV13 to TRBJ1-1; 7 nucleotides line up with TRBD1. Germline V lookup: CDR1 PRHDT, CDR2 FYEKMQ (reference sequence). The CDR3 extends over 14 amino acids. Trimming cost V 5 bases and J 5 bases; bases outside gene matches: 8. CDR3 sequence reads: CASSQTGWPTEAFF. DNA for the CDR3: TGTGCCAGCAGCCAGACAGGGTGGCCGACTGAAGCTTTCTTT.

This clonotype was recorded at least ten times. The V and J genes are TRBV29-1 and TRBJ2-2, with D possibly matching TRBD1 (6 bases). Germline CDR1 reads SQVTM; CDR2 reads ANQGSEA. The CDR3 has 14 amino acids. V dropped 6 bases and J dropped 1 base, with 12 bases sitting between them. CDR3 in DNA: TGCAGCGTGTTGACAGGAGAGAACACCGGGGAGCTGTTTTTT. Translation: CSVLTGENTGELFF.

This clonotype came up many times. The chain uses TRBV3-1 and TRBJ2-4, with 8 positions matching TRBD1. V gave up 1 base and J gave up 2 bases; unmatched junction bases: 7. The germline V gene has CDR1 LGHDT and CDR2 YNNKEL (reference sequence). The CDR3 sequence is 17 residues long. The CDR3 sequence is CASSQGRDRMTKNIQYF. CDR3 in DNA: TGTGCCAGCAGCCAAGGAAGGGACAGGATGACCAAAAACATTCAGTACTTC.

This clonotype appeared many times. The V gene is TRBV6-2 or TRBV6-3, the J gene TRBJ2-7, with TRBD2 as a possible D gene (7 bases). This CDR3 spans 13 amino acids. CDR1 is MNHEY, CDR2 SVGEGT, per germline. V gave up 6 bases and J gave up 7 bases, with 16 bases separating them. The DNA of the CDR3 is TGTGCCAGCAGAGCCCGGGGGGCCAGGGAGCAGTACTTC. Translating gives CASRARGAREQYF.

This clonotype was picked up many times. The CDR3: CASSEGQGSNQPQHF. CDR3 DNA sequence: TGTGCCAGCAGTGAAGGACAGGGCAGCAATCAGCCCCAGCATTTT. J is TRBJ1-5 and V is TRBV2; 7 bases match TRBD1. CDR1 and CDR2 (germline): SNHLY, FYNNEI. The length of the CDR3 is 15 residues. Germline trimming cut 1 base from V and 1 base from J; bases unmatched to any gene: 1.

In its sample, this clonotype was seen many times. V is TRBV4-2 and J is TRBJ2-7, with D tentatively TRBD1 or TRBD2 (6 bases each). The CDR3 contains 17 residues. The germline V gene encodes CDR1 LGHNA and CDR2 YNFKEQ. V was clipped by 5 bases and J by 1 base, with 21 bases between them. The CDR3, as DNA: TGTGCCAGCAGCTCCACCTCCGGGGGCGTTACGTCCTACGAGCAGTACTTC. This gives the protein CASSSTSGGVTSYEQYF.

This clonotype came up many times. In DNA, the CDR3 is TGTGCCAGCAAAAATGGGCTTAGCTCCTACAATGAGCAGTTCTTC. Translating gives CASKNGLSSYNEQFF. This chain links TRBV27 with TRBJ2-1, with no clear D. V was shortened by 7 bases and J by 0 bases, with 13 bases between the two germline ends. Germline V gene lookup returns CDR1 MNHEY and CDR2 SMNVEV (reference sequence). This CDR3 has 15 residues.

This clonotype has just a few counts. This chain uses TRBV20-1 with TRBJ2-1, with D unresolved. The V gene lost 8 bases and the J gene lost 4 bases, with 12 bases spanning the gap. The CDR3 totals 12 residues. Germline V CDR1 and CDR2: DFQATT, SNEGSKA (reference sequence). CDR3 sequence: CSPQLNYNEQFF. The CDR3 DNA reads TGCAGTCCCCAGCTAAATTACAATGAGCAGTTCTTC.

This clonotype was observed at least ten times. This sequence joins TRBV6-6 and TRBJ1-4, with D maybe TRBD1 (6 bases). CDR3 length: 14 residues. V gave up 5 bases and J gave up 8 bases, with 15 bases separating them. The germline V gene encodes CDR1 MNHNY and CDR2 SVGAGI (reference sequence). The CDR3 spells CASSPTGRREKLFF. The CDR3 bases are TGTGCCAGCAGTCCTACAGGGAGGCGGGAAAAACTGTTTTTT.